What follows describes a single TCR beta chain. Antigen: not known. The data were taken from a study of cytomegalovirus exposure and HLA in healthy donors. CDR1 is MNHEY, CDR2 SMNVEV, per germline (reference sequence). The ends were cut back, 2 bases at V and 5 bases at J, with 15 bases in the middle. This CDR3 spans 15 amino acids. Whole-study findings and limits: Most of the CMV-associated TCR beta chains (in a later analysis) appeared to be HLA-restricted. Donor immune exposure was known only as CMV serostatus.

Both 60 Vbeta primers and 13 Jbeta primers went into the PCR. This table comes from immunoSEQ multiplex PCR, and its TCRdb copy is limited to in-frame clones, with some not included. The sample gives 90,000 to 110,000 clones, 69% of which show up once; roughly 5.3% is in the top ten. The chain is built from TRBV27 and TRBJ2-5; a possible D gene is TRBD1 (6 bases). This sequence originates from a woman between 70 and 85 years old in good health and CMV-seropositive. Sequenced input: PBMCs. CDR3 in DNA: TGTGCCAGCAGTTTACACGGACAGTTCCTGGAGACCCAGTACTTC. This codes for CASSLHGQFLETQYF.